These 29 T cell receptor beta chains were all obtained from the same sample, sequenced in a study of T cells after yellow fever vaccination. Each CDR3 protein gets one entry after TCRdb re-called the 5' RACE reads with MiXCR. The sample records about 260,000 distinct CDR3 sequences, roughly 5.2% being singletons. The input for sequencing was CD4+ T cells sorted from PBMCs, taken on the day of the yellow fever booster vaccination. The receptors here all came from a man younger than 35 who received the YFV17D yellow fever vaccine.

The rearrangement joins TRBV27 to TRBJ1-3; TRBD1 aligns across 7 bases. The CDR3 is 17 amino acids. V lost 5 bases, J lost 0 bases, and 10 bases stayed unmatched. CDR1 is MNHEY and CDR2 is SMNVEV in the germline V gene (reference sequence). CDR3: CASSPTGPPTSGNTIYF. In DNA form, the CDR3 reads TGTGCCAGCAGTCCGACAGGGCCACCCACCTCTGGAAACACCATATATTTT.

The V call is TRBV2, the J call TRBJ2-5; 13 nucleotides match TRBD2. The CDR3 has 15 amino acids. Unmatched junction bases numbered 7, after V lost 6 bases and J lost 6 bases. Germline V gene lookup returns CDR1 SNHLY and CDR2 FYNNEI. The CDR3 DNA reads TGTGCCAGCAGCGAGGGACTAGCGGGGAGGAAGACCCAGTACTTC. Residues: CASSEGLAGRKTQYF.

This clonotype was recorded many times. The chain recombines TRBV7-2 with TRBJ1-1; perhaps TRBD1 as D (6 bases). Germline V gives CDR1 SGHTA, CDR2 FQGNSA. The CDR3 has 13 residues. Trimming stripped 7 bases from V and 0 bases from J, with 9 bases between. CDR3 DNA sequence: TGTGCCAGCAAGCAGGGGATGAACACTGAAGCTTTCTTT. This translates into CASKQGMNTEAFF.

The sample holds a few counts of this clonotype. The chain links TRBV7-3 to TRBJ2-6, with 9 bases aligning to TRBD2. The CDR3 has 18 residues. Per the germline V gene, CDR1 is SGHTA and CDR2 is FQGTGA. J lost 0 bases, V lost 1 base, and 4 bases had no gene match. This CDR3 reads CASSLISGGFSGANVLTF. The DNA for the CDR3 is TGTGCCAGCAGCTTAATCAGCGGGGGGTTCTCTGGGGCCAACGTCCTGACTTTC. Looking up the rest from reference TRBV7-3 and TRBJ2-6 gives the full variable domain: GAGVSQTPSNKVTEKGKYVELRCDPISGHTALYWYRQSLGQGPEFLIYFQGTGAADDSGLPNDRFFAVRPEGSVSTLKIQRTERGDSAVYLCASSLISGGFSGANVLTFGAGSRLTVL.

This clonotype turned up a few times. J is TRBJ2-7 and V is TRBV7-2; D remains ambiguous. The CDR3 covers 14 residues. Germline V gives CDR1 SGHTA, CDR2 FQGNSA. V gave up 5 bases and J gave up 3 bases, with 14 bases separating them. For the CDR3, the DNA is TGTGCCAGCAGCGTGACTCTCTCAGACTACGAGCAGTACTTC. Residues: CASSVTLSDYEQYF. The full variable domain, completed using reference TRBV7-2 and TRBJ2-7, is GAGVSQSPSNKVTEKGKDVELRCDPISGHTALYWYRQSLGQGLEFLIYFQGNSAPDKSGLPSDRFSAERTGGSVSTLTIQRTQQEDSAVYLCASSVTLSDYEQYFGPGTRLTVT.

This clonotype has a handful of counts. At one of its ends the junction is not consistent with the germline gene, which may arise from a read error. J is TRBJ2-7 and V is TRBV7-2; the D is unclear. The CDR3 has 14 amino acids. CDR1 and CDR2 (germline): SGHTA, FQGNSA. CDR3 in DNA: TGTGCCAGCGGCTTGGCGAGGAGCTCCTACGAGCAGTACTTC. Protein product: CASGLARSSYEQYF.

In this sample, this clonotype turned up many times. The V gene is TRBV2, the J gene TRBJ2-2; D unresolved. The germline V and J ends were trimmed by 1 base and 9 bases, with 12 bases remaining between them. Germline assignment: CDR1 SNHLY and CDR2 FYNNEI. The CDR3 has 14 residues. Here the CDR3 DNA reads TGTGCCAGCAGTGAAGGGGCAGGCTTACGGGAGCTGTTTTTT. Amino acid sequence: CASSEGAGLRELFF. Supplemented by reference TRBV2 and TRBJ2-2, the full variable domain reads EPEVTQTPSHQVTQMGQEVILRCVPISNHLYFYWYRQILGQKVEFLVSFYNNEISEKSEIFDDQFSVERPDGSNFTLKIRSTKLEDSAMYFCASSEGAGLRELFFGEGSRLTVL.

This clonotype was detected a few times. The chain combines TRBV7-2 with TRBJ1-6; D is uncertain. V lost 3 bases and J lost 9, with 12 bases in between. The CDR3 consists of 14 residues. The V gene's germline CDR1 is SGHTA and CDR2 FQGNSA. CDR3 loop: CASSFRVGGSPLHF. The CDR3 nucleotides are TGTGCCAGCAGCTTTAGGGTTGGCGGTTCACCCCTCCACTTT.

The chain joins TRBV11-2 to TRBJ1-2, with 10 bases aligning to TRBD1. The V gene end was trimmed by 7 bases and the J gene end by 4 bases; junction bases not matched to a gene: 6. Germline values: CDR1 SGHAT, CDR2 FQNNGV. The CDR3 consists of 14 residues. CDR3: CASTGTGASYGYTF. In nucleotides, the CDR3 is TGTGCCAGCACCGGGACAGGGGCCAGCTATGGCTACACCTTC.

Only a few counts were recorded for this clonotype. J is TRBJ1-2 and V is TRBV20-1; no clear D. The CDR3 is made up of 13 amino acids. V shed 0 bases and J shed 10 bases, with 15 bases lying between them. Germline CDR1 DFQATT, CDR2 SNEGSKA (reference sequence). CDR3 sequence reads: CSAREKVLVTYTF. CDR3 coding DNA: TGCAGTGCTAGAGAGAAGGTTCTGGTGACCTACACCTTC.

There are many counts of this clonotype. The J gene is TRBJ1-1, the V gene TRBV18; D may be TRBD1 (5 bases). With 4 bases removed from V and 5 bases from J, the gap between germline ends came to 23 bases. This CDR3 is 17 amino acids long. Germline V gives CDR1 KGHSH, CDR2 LQKENI. The CDR3 DNA reads TGTGCCAGCTCACGAACCCAGGGTTCGGGTGGGAGGACTGAAGCTTTCTTT. It specifies CASSRTQGSGGRTEAFF.

This clonotype was detected many times. This chain connects TRBV2 to TRBJ2-3; 7 nucleotides line up with TRBD1. The CDR3 consists of 14 residues. The germline V gene has CDR1 SNHLY and CDR2 FYNNEI. J lost 2 bases, V lost 6 bases, and 5 bases had no gene match. CDR3 DNA sequence: TGTGCCAGCAGGGCACAGGGGCTCACAGATACGCAGTATTTT. It is translated as CASRAQGLTDTQYF. Looking up the rest from reference TRBV2 and TRBJ2-3 gives the full variable domain: EPEVTQTPSHQVTQMGQEVILRCVPISNHLYFYWYRQILGQKVEFLVSFYNNEISEKSEIFDDQFSVERPDGSNFTLKIRSTKLEDSAMYFCASRAQGLTDTQYFGPGTRLTVL.

The V gene is TRBV19, the J gene TRBJ2-5, with 7 bases aligning to TRBD1. The V gene's germline CDR1 is LNHDA and CDR2 SQIVND (reference sequence). J lost 5 bases, V lost 7 bases, and 7 bases had no gene match. There are 13 residues in the CDR3. CDR3 loop: CASTDRVGETQYF. The CDR3 DNA reads TGTGCCAGTACCGACAGGGTTGGTGAGACCCAGTACTTC. The entire variable domain, with the rest obtained from reference TRBV19 and TRBJ2-5, is as follows: DGGITQSPKYLFRKEGQNVTLSCEQNLNHDAMYWYRQDPGQGLRLIYYSQIVNDFQKGDIAEGYSVSREKKESFPLTVTSAQKNPTAFYLCASTDRVGETQYFGPGTRLLVL.

There are a few counts of this clonotype. The V gene is TRBV12-3 or TRBV12-4, the J gene TRBJ1-1; D gene ambiguous. V was pared by 7 bases and J by 2 bases, with 14 bases between. This CDR3 contains 14 residues. CDR3 bases: TGTGCCAGCACCCAGTACGGGAGAAACACTGAAGCTTTCTTT. It codes for CASTQYGRNTEAFF.

For this clonotype: This may be a read error, as it is one base from a much larger clone. The rearrangement uses TRBV2 and TRBJ2-7; 7 bases fit TRBD1. Germline lookup yields CDR1 SNHLY and CDR2 FYNNEI. This CDR3 comprises 12 residues. V was clipped by 5 bases and J by 4 bases; unmatched bases: 2. In nucleotides, the CDR3 is TGTGCCAGCAGTCAACAGGGGTACGAGCAGTACGTC. Protein product: CASSQQGYEQYV.

The rearrangement joins TRBV5-1 to TRBJ2-3, with D perhaps matching TRBD1 or TRBD2 (5 bases each). V lost 3 bases and J lost 2, with 19 bases in between. Germline V lookup: CDR1 SGHRS, CDR2 YFSETQ. This CDR3 spans 17 amino acids. The CDR3 coding sequence is TGCGCCAGCAGCTCGTGGCAAATGGGGGTTGACACAGATACGCAGTATTTT. This codes for CASSSWQMGVDTDTQYF.

Ten or more counts support this clonotype. The gene calls are TRBV7-2 and TRBJ2-5, with a tentative D call TRBD2 (6 bases). Germline CDR1 SGHTA, CDR2 FQGNSA. The CDR3 length is 14 residues. Trimming removed 1 base at V and 4 bases at J, with 10 bases between. The CDR3 DNA reads TGTGCCAGCAGCTTAGGGCGGGGCGCAGAGACCCAGTACTTC. Protein: CASSLGRGAETQYF.

This clonotype showed up many times. V and J are TRBV5-1 and TRBJ2-7; D is unclear. Between the trimmed V and J ends, which lost 2 bases and 7 bases, there was a span of 10 bases. The CDR3 extends over 12 amino acids. Germline CDR1 is SGHRS and CDR2 is YFSETQ. CDR3 loop: CASSFLGDEQYF. For the CDR3, the DNA is TGCGCCAGCAGCTTCCTTGGAGATGAGCAGTACTTC.

This clonotype was counted between two and nine times. This chain connects TRBV7-2 to TRBJ2-3, with D uncertain. V lost 7 bases and J 0 bases, leaving 8 bases between the germline ends. Germline CDR1 is SGHTA and CDR2 is FQGNSA. The CDR3 consists of 13 residues. Here the CDR3 DNA reads TGTGCCAGCACTATGACAAGCACAGATACGCAGTATTTT. Translation gives CASTMTSTDTQYF.

This clonotype has ten or more counts. This chain joins TRBV12-3 or TRBV12-4 and TRBJ1-3, with D unclear. The CDR3 spans 13 residues. V gave up 2 bases and J gave up 4 bases, with 6 bases separating them. CDR3 DNA: TGTGCCAGCAGTTTATTTGTCGGAAACACCATATATTTT. Encoded protein: CASSLFVGNTIYF.

The V call is TRBV5-6, the J call TRBJ2-4; no firm D call. The CDR3 spans 16 residues. Germline V gene sequence: CDR1 SGHDT, CDR2 YYEEEE. Trimming removed 3 bases from V and 0 bases from J, with 13 bases in between. CDR3 nucleotides: TGTGCCAGCAGCTCCCGGGCGGATCAAGCCAAAAACATTCAGTACTTC. Translated, it gives CASSSRADQAKNIQYF.

A few counts support this clonotype. The V gene is TRBV9, the J gene TRBJ1-4; TRBD1 aligns across 10 bases. Losses at the gene ends were 3 bases for V and 8 bases for J; bases not matched to a gene: 10. Germline V CDR1 and CDR2: SGDLS, YYNGEE. The CDR3 sequence is 16 residues long. CDR3 loop: CASSATGGAGREKLFF. In nucleotides, the CDR3 is TGTGCCAGCAGCGCGACAGGGGGCGCGGGTCGAGAAAAACTGTTTTTT. Complete variable domain (other parts from reference TRBV9 and TRBJ1-4): DSGVTQTPKHLITATGQRVTLRCSPRSGDLSVYWYQQSLDQGLQFLIQYYNGEERAKGNILERFSAQQFPDLHSELNLSSLELGDSALYFCASSATGGAGREKLFFGSGTQLSVL.

V gene TRBV5-1 combines with J gene TRBJ2-1, with no clear D. Germline V CDR1 and CDR2: SGHRS, YFSETQ. The V end lost 5 bases, the J end lost 11 bases, and 11 bases lay between the germline ends. This CDR3 has 11 amino acids. CDR3 sequence: CASSLAQKQFF. The CDR3 nucleotides read TGCGCCAGCAGTTTAGCTCAGAAGCAGTTCTTC.

Ten or more counts support this clonotype. The gene calls are TRBV7-2 and TRBJ2-5; D unresolved. V lost 6 bases and J lost 4, with 15 bases in between. This CDR3 has 14 residues. Per germline, CDR1 SGHTA and CDR2 FQGNSA. CDR3 in DNA: TGTGCCAGCAGGAGCCCCTTCGTCACAGAGACCCAGTACTTC. This codes for CASRSPFVTETQYF.

V is TRBV20-1 and J is TRBJ2-3, with D perhaps given as TRBD1 or TRBD2 (5 bases each). Germline CDR1 and CDR2: DFQATT and SNEGSKA (reference sequence). V lost 1 base to trimming and J lost 8 bases, with 16 bases between them. The CDR3 length is 14 residues. CDR3 nucleotides: TGCAGTGCTAGAGTTCCGGGGCCTCCTGGTACGCAGTATTTT. Its translation: CSARVPGPPGTQYF.

This clonotype was picked up a small number of times. The V call is TRBV6-2 or TRBV6-3, the J call TRBJ2-5, with TRBD2 matching over 15 bases. The V and J ends lost 5 bases and 5 bases, in that order; junction bases with no gene match: 9. The CDR3 is 17 residues long. Germline CDR1 is MNHEY and CDR2 is SVGEGT. The CDR3 DNA reads TGTGCCAGCAGTACCGGACTAGCGGGGGGGCGGCGGGAGACCCAGTACTTC. The encoded protein is CASSTGLAGGRRETQYF.

This clonotype was counted only a few times. V usage is TRBV20-1 and J usage is TRBJ2-5; 9 positions agree with TRBD1. The CDR3 extends over 14 amino acids. Germline V lookup: CDR1 DFQATT, CDR2 SNEGSKA (reference sequence). Unmatched junction bases numbered 8, after V lost 5 bases and J lost 4 bases. CDR3 coding DNA: TGCAGTGCTGGAAAGGACAGGGGAGTAGAGACCCAGTACTTC. It specifies CSAGKDRGVETQYF.

The V call is TRBV20-1, the J call TRBJ1-4; D remains unclear. Germline CDR1 is DFQATT and CDR2 is SNEGSKA (reference sequence). The CDR3 covers 14 residues. Trimming left V 0 bases short and J 7 bases short, with 12 bases between. CDR3 nucleotide sequence: TGCAGTGCTAGAGATGGACGTTCTGGTGAAAAACTGTTTTTT. This codes for CSARDGRSGEKLFF.

The gene calls are TRBV2 and TRBJ1-6; tentative D call: TRBD1 (6 bases). Trimming took off 11 bases at V and 5 bases at J, with 16 bases between the two ends. The CDR3 is made up of 14 amino acids. Germline V gene lookup returns CDR1 SNHLY and CDR2 FYNNEI. This chain's CDR3 is CAGGGDGDNSPLHF. The DNA for the CDR3 is TGTGCCGGGGGCGGGGACGGCGATAATTCACCCCTCCACTTT.